This TCR beta chain was obtained from a study of T cell changes during pregnancy in multiple sclerosis (dated by TCRdb to 2018 to 2020). With respect to the entire study: Changes in the T cell repertoire over the course of pregnancy were examined in this study in women with multiple sclerosis.

Spanning cysteine to phenylalanine, the CDR3 consists of 17 amino acids. Just the 51-base CDR3 DNA is kept, in frame starting at base 1. From V the trimming removes 8 bases and from J it removes 4 bases, while the gene matches leave 19 bases of the junction unaccounted for. Based on the germline V gene, the CDR1 and CDR2 sequences are MDHEN and SYDVKM. Remarks on this clone: Its recognized antigen is unknown. The input lacks base qualities; no much larger clone sits a single base away.

The method was the immunoSEQ multiplex PCR assay. TCRdb took this table from immuneACCESS and kept in-frame rearrangements with V and J called. Such tables lack part of the clones; where checked against another copy, unresolved V genes explain under half of the gap, and the rest is unexplained. The sample data list more than 40,000 clones, and 80% to 95% of these were observed just once. The ten largest clones add up to 9% of the sample. The chain joins TRBV28 to TRBJ2-7, with 8 central nucleotides matching TRBD2. The sequenced sample was CD8+ T cells from peripheral blood mononuclear cells, obtained after pregnancy. This receptor was taken from a female donor with multiple sclerosis, enrolled in a pregnancy study. The CDR3 protein sequence reads: CASSSGTRSFYLYEQYF. The nucleotide sequence is given as TGTGCCAGCTCTTCCGGGACTAGATCTTTTTATCTTTACGAGCAGTACTTC.